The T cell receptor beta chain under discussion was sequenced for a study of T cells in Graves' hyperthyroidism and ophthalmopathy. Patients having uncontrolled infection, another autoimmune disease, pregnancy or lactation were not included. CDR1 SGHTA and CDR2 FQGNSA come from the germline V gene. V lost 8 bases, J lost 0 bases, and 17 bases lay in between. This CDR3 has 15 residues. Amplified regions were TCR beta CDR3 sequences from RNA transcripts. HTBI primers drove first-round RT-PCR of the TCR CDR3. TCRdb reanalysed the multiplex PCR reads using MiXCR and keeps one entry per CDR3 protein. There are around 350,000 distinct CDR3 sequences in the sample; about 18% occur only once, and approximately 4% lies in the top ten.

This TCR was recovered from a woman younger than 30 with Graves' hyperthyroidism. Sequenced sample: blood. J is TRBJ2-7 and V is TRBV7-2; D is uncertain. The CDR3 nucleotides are TGTGCCAGCCGCTCCCAGCTCCATCTCTCCTACGAGCAGTACTTC. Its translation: CASRSQLHLSYEQYF. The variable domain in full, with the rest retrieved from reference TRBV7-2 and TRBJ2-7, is GAGVSQSPSNKVTEKGKDVELRCDPISGHTALYWYRQSLGQGLEFLIYFQGNSAPDKSGLPSDRFSAERTGGSVSTLTIQRTQQEDSAVYLCASRSQLHLSYEQYFGPGTRLTVT.